The clone carrying this T cell receptor beta chain appeared once. Germline V gene sequence: CDR1 SGHVS, CDR2 FQNEAQ. V was trimmed by 4 bases and J by 4 bases, leaving 20 bases between them. This CDR3 is built from 17 residues. This sample is drawn from a study of cytomegalovirus exposure and HLA in healthy donors. With 60 Vbeta and 13 Jbeta primers, the PCR was carried out. The table came from immunoSEQ multiplex PCR; TCRdb's copy has only in-frame clones and leaves some out. The sample lists some 100,000 clones; roughly 70% were seen once. This receptor was obtained from a woman between 18 and 29 years old in good health and CMV-seropositive. The chain uses TRBV7-8 and TRBJ1-3; D uncertain. The sample taken for sequencing was PBMCs. CDR3 DNA: TGTGCCAGCAGCTCTAATTCTCTGCTCATTAACGGAAACACCATATATTTT. Translation gives CASSSNSLLINGNTIYF.